This T cell receptor beta chain came from a study of T cells after yellow fever vaccination. Study details: With SMART-Seq v4 Ultra Low Input, the fractions containing low cell numbers were prepared.

TCRdb re-derived calls from the 5' RACE reads in MiXCR, one entry per CDR3 protein. The sample lists under 400,000 distinct CDR3 sequences; around 10% were seen once. The V end lost 0 bases, the J end lost 0 bases, and 7 bases lay between the germline ends. Germline CDR1 and CDR2: SGHNT and YYREEE (reference sequence). The CDR3 has 15 residues. Points on this clonotype: Its antigen is unidentified.

Study outcomes and limitations: The study re-detected most primary-vaccination clones after the booster (96% CD4, roughly 90% CD8). Sorted repertoires could include abundant contaminating clonotypes from bulk cells.

Sequencing was performed on PBMCs, taken on the day of the first yellow fever vaccination. This clonotype was sampled from a man aged 18 to 30 who received the YFV17D yellow fever vaccine. J is TRBJ2-4 and V is TRBV5-4; TRBD1 might be the D (5 bases). The CDR3 DNA follows: TGTGCCAGCAGCTTGGCAGGGCCAGCCAAAAACATTCAGTACTTC. This codes for CASSLAGPAKNIQYF. The entire variable domain, with the rest obtained from reference TRBV5-4 and TRBJ2-4, is as follows: ETGVTQSPTHLIKTRGQQVTLRCSSQSGHNTVSWYQQALGQGPQFIFQYYREEENGRGNFPPRFSGLQFPNYSSELNVNALELDDSALYLCASSLAGPAKNIQYFGAGTRLSVL.